Each of the 23 T cell receptor beta chains below was sequenced from the same sample in a study of shared clonotypes between healthy human individuals. Sequencing used immunoSEQ multiplex PCR; TCRdb keeps in-frame clones, though not all of them. The table lists roughly 76,000 clones, under 65% of them singletons. Sequencing was done on a sample of memory CD8+ T cells sorted from blood. The subset is: CD45RO+ cells pooled with CCR7-negative TemRA cells. Receptors originate from a man aged 25-40 years in good health.

The rearrangement links TRBV7-9 to TRBJ2-1, with a tentative D call TRBD1 (5 bases). Germline CDR1 SEHNR, CDR2 FQNEAQ (reference sequence). The CDR3 has 14 residues. Between the trimmed V and J ends, which lost 0 bases and 6 bases, there was a span of 9 bases. In nucleotides, the CDR3 is TGTGCCAGCAGCTTAGCGGGCCAGGGCAATGAGCAGTTCTTC. This sequence encodes CASSLAGQGNEQFF.

This CDR3 reads CASSLAGTRNTGELFF. CDR3 coding DNA: TGTGCCAGCAGCTTAGCCGGGACTAGGAACACCGGGGAGCTGTTTTTT. The rearrangement joins TRBV7-2 to TRBJ2-2; TRBD2 aligns across 8 bases. Germline CDR1 SGHTA, CDR2 FQGNSA. This CDR3 region has 16 residues. The ends lost 0 bases at V and 1 base at J; junction bases unmatched: 1.

V usage is TRBV7-8 and J usage is TRBJ2-7; TRBD2 is a possible D gene (7 bases). The V and J ends lost 5 bases and 3 bases respectively, with 20 bases between them. CDR3 length: 16 amino acids. The V gene's germline CDR1 is SGHVS and CDR2 FQNEAQ. In DNA form, the CDR3 reads TGTGCCAGCAGCCGGGGGGCACACACAGCGAACTACGAGCAGTACTTC. It yields the protein CASSRGAHTANYEQYF.

This chain links TRBV6-1 with TRBJ1-5; TRBD1 matches at 7 bases. This CDR3 region has 15 residues. Unmatched junction bases numbered 8, after V lost 6 bases and J lost 3 bases. The V gene's germline CDR1 is MNHNS and CDR2 SASEGT. CDR3 protein: CASRQTGANNQPQHF. The CDR3 coding sequence is TGTGCCAGCAGACAAACAGGGGCGAACAATCAGCCCCAGCATTTT.

This sequence joins TRBV5-6 and TRBJ1-1, with D tentatively TRBD1 (6 bases). In germline, CDR1 is SGHDT, CDR2 YYEEEE. The ends were cut back, 2 bases at V and 9 bases at J, with 14 bases in the middle. This CDR3 spans 13 amino acids. DNA for the CDR3: TGTGCCAGCAGCTTAATGGTGGGACACAAAGCTTTCTTT. Translation: CASSLMVGHKAFF. Using reference TRBV5-6 and TRBJ1-1 for the parts outside the CDR3, the full variable domain is DAGVTQSPTHLIKTRGQQVTLRCSPKSGHDTVSWYQQALGQGPQFIFQYYEEEERQRGNFPDRFSGHQFPNYSSELNVNALLLGDSALYLCASSLMVGHKAFFGQGTRLTVV.

The table lists this clone with many counts. The chain uses TRBV6-1 and TRBJ1-5; 9 nucleotides align to TRBD1. This CDR3 contains 13 residues. The trim removed 10 bases at V and 7 bases at J, leaving 8 bases unmatched. CDR1 and CDR2 from the germline V gene are MNHNS and SASEGT. As DNA, the CDR3 is TGTGCCACCAGACAGGGGGAAAGCCAGCCCCAGCATTTT. The encoded protein is CATRQGESQPQHF.

This chain uses TRBV7-9 with TRBJ2-5; 9 nucleotides match TRBD1. The CDR3 totals 17 residues. Trimming removed 5 bases from V and 5 bases from J; junction bases left unmatched: 15. Germline V gene sequence: CDR1 SEHNR, CDR2 FQNEAQ (reference sequence). The CDR3: CASSALPGQGRGETQYF. In DNA, the CDR3 is TGTGCCAGCAGCGCCCTCCCGGGACAGGGCCGGGGGGAGACCCAGTACTTC.

To note about this clone: With a far larger clone one base away, a read error is the likely cause. This rearrangement joins TRBV6-6 to TRBJ2-7, with 7 positions matching TRBD1. The germline V gene has CDR1 MNHNY and CDR2 SVGAGI (reference sequence). The CDR3 totals 12 residues. The trim removed 6 bases at V and 4 bases at J, leaving 3 bases unmatched. The DNA for the CDR3 is TGTGCCAGCAGCGGGACAGAGTACGAGCAGTACTTC. Its protein product is CASSGTEYEQYF.

J is TRBJ1-4 and V is TRBV5-5, with D perhaps TRBD1 (6 bases). Germline V gene data show CDR1 as SGHKS and CDR2 as YYEKEE (reference sequence). The germline V and J ends were trimmed by 2 bases and 8 bases, with 13 bases remaining between them. This CDR3 is built from 14 residues. CDR3 DNA: TGTGCCAGCAGCTTTACAGGGCTGGGAGAAAAACTGTTTTTT. Amino acid sequence: CASSFTGLGEKLFF.

The rearrangement links TRBV7-2 to TRBJ2-7, with 11 bases lining up with TRBD2. In germline, CDR1 is SGHTA, CDR2 FQGNSA. V lost 5 bases and J lost 2; bases outside the gene matches: 2. CDR3 length: 14 residues. This CDR3 is CASSPSGRTYEQYF. The CDR3 coding sequence is TGTGCCAGCAGCCCTAGCGGGAGGACCTACGAGCAGTACTTC.

This rearrangement joins TRBV6-5 to TRBJ2-1; 7 bases are shared with TRBD1. The CDR3 sequence is 12 residues long. Germline CDR1 is MNHEY and CDR2 is SVGAGI. Germline trimming cut 0 bases from V and 12 bases from J; bases unmatched to any gene: 2. CDR3 nucleotide sequence: TGTGCCAGCAGTTACTCGGGACAGCCGCAGTTCTTC. Protein product: CASSYSGQPQFF.

The rearrangement uses TRBV7-2 and TRBJ2-7; no clear D. The CDR3 consists of 13 residues. Germline lookup yields CDR1 SGHTA and CDR2 FQGNSA. V was cut by 5 bases and J by 7 bases, with 15 bases left in between. The CDR3 here is CASSRRTVGEQYF. The CDR3 DNA follows: TGTGCCAGCAGCCGTAGGACGGTTGGGGAGCAGTACTTC. Full variable domain (remainder filled in from reference TRBV7-2 and TRBJ2-7): GAGVSQSPSNKVTEKGKDVELRCDPISGHTALYWYRQSLGQGLEFLIYFQGNSAPDKSGLPSDRFSAERTGGSVSTLTIQRTQQEDSAVYLCASSRRTVGEQYFGPGTRLTVT.

V is TRBV25-1 and J is TRBJ1-4; D possibly corresponds to TRBD1 (6 bases). The V end was cut by 2 bases, the J end by 8 bases, with 15 bases between. CDR1 MGHDK and CDR2 SYGVNS come from the germline V gene. The CDR3 is 15 residues long. The CDR3 spells CASSERGDFLEKLFF. CDR3 nucleotide sequence: TGTGCCAGCAGTGAAAGGGGGGACTTTCTAGAAAAACTGTTTTTT. Using reference TRBV25-1 and TRBJ1-4 for the parts outside the CDR3, the full variable domain is EADIYQTPRYLVIGTGKKITLECSQTMGHDKMYWYQQDPGMELHLIHYSYGVNSTEKGDLSSESTVSRIRTEHFPLTLESARPSHTSQYLCASSERGDFLEKLFFGSGTQLSVL.

The chain employs TRBV5-1 and TRBJ2-7, with D perhaps TRBD1 (6 bases). The length of the CDR3 is 15 residues. In germline, CDR1 is SGHRS, CDR2 YFSETQ. The germline V and J ends were trimmed by 5 bases and 2 bases, with 17 bases remaining between them. The CDR3 sequence is CASSEGAGAPYEQYF. The CDR3 region has the DNA TGCGCCAGCAGTGAAGGGGCAGGGGCGCCCTACGAGCAGTACTTC.

The V call is TRBV29-1, the J call TRBJ1-1, with D unresolved. V was cut by 6 bases and J by 1 base, with 9 bases left in between. The CDR3 is 12 amino acids. Germline lookup yields CDR1 SQVTM and CDR2 ANQGSEA. The CDR3: CSVFPGNTEAFF. The CDR3 DNA reads as TGCAGCGTGTTCCCGGGGAACACTGAAGCTTTCTTT.

This chain links TRBV7-2 with TRBJ2-4; no clear D gene. Germline loops: CDR1 SGHTA, CDR2 FQGNSA. Between the trimmed V and J ends, which lost 0 bases and 5 bases, there was a span of 5 bases. CDR3 length: 13 amino acids. The CDR3 DNA reads TGTGCCAGCAGCTTAGCACAGCAAAACATTCAGTACTTC. Translation gives CASSLAQQNIQYF.

V usage is TRBV6-5 and J usage is TRBJ2-7; weak D call: TRBD1 (5 bases). Germline values: CDR1 MNHEY, CDR2 SVGAGI. V was cut by 1 base and J by 0 bases, with 10 bases left in between. The CDR3 consists of 15 residues. The CDR3 loop reads CASSYYQGTSYEQYF. The DNA of the CDR3 is TGTGCCAGCAGTTACTACCAGGGTACCTCCTACGAGCAGTACTTC.

The chain employs TRBV27 and TRBJ2-6; possibly TRBD1 or TRBD2 for D (5 bases each). CDR3 length: 17 amino acids. V was pared by 5 bases and J by 1 base, with 15 bases between. Germline assignment: CDR1 MNHEY and CDR2 SMNVEV (reference sequence). CDR3 sequence: CASSPRRGESGANVLTF. As DNA, the CDR3 is TGTGCCAGCAGTCCACGACGAGGGGAGTCTGGGGCCAACGTCCTGACTTTC.

The V call is TRBV11-2, the J call TRBJ2-5; TRBD2 might be the D (6 bases). The germline CDR1 and CDR2 sequences are SGHAT and FQNNGV. V dropped 6 bases and J dropped 4 bases, with 15 bases sitting between them. CDR3 length: 14 residues. CDR3 nucleotides: TGTGCCAGCAGTCACGGGGGAGAGGGAGAGACCCAGTACTTC. Protein sequence: CASSHGGEGETQYF.

The chain employs TRBV6-1 and TRBJ2-3; 12 bases fit TRBD2. Germline lookup yields CDR1 MNHNS and CDR2 SASEGT. CDR3 length equals 15 residues. Trimming took 2 bases from V and 5 from J; bases not matched to a gene: 2. CDR3 sequence: CASSELAGGQDTQYF. CDR3 nucleotide sequence: TGTGCCAGCAGTGAACTAGCGGGAGGGCAAGATACGCAGTATTTT.

The rearrangement links TRBV9 to TRBJ2-7; TRBD2 is a possible D gene (6 bases). The germline V gene has CDR1 SGDLS and CDR2 YYNGEE. CDR3 length: 16 residues. V was clipped by 0 bases and J by 2 bases, with 15 bases between them. For the CDR3, the DNA is TGTGCCAGCAGCGTAGAAGGTAGCGGAGGAGCCTACGAGCAGTACTTC. Protein: CASSVEGSGGAYEQYF.

Remarks on this clone: Because the CDR3's place on the DNA is in doubt, the DNA is left out and the CDR3 is given as listed by TCRdb. The rearrangement joins TRBV6-5 to TRBJ1-1; the D call TRBD1 from the table was never checked on the DNA. The CDR3 length equals 14 residues, ends included. Germline lookup yields CDR1 MNHEY and CDR2 SVGAGI. The CDR3 region is CASSSSAGAPEAFF.

This chain joins TRBV19 and TRBJ1-1; D unresolved. The CDR3 contains 13 residues. V shed 2 bases and J shed 1 base, with 5 bases lying between them. Germline CDR1 is LNHDA and CDR2 is SQIVND (reference sequence). CDR3 protein: CASSINKNTEAFF. In nucleotides, the CDR3 is TGTGCCAGTAGTATAAACAAGAACACTGAAGCTTTCTTT. Supplemented by reference TRBV19 and TRBJ1-1, the full variable domain reads DGGITQSPKYLFRKEGQNVTLSCEQNLNHDAMYWYRQDPGQGLRLIYYSQIVNDFQKGDIAEGYSVSREKKESFPLTVTSAQKNPTAFYLCASSINKNTEAFFGQGTRLTVV.